This T cell receptor beta chain derives from a study of beta chain features in type 1 diabetes. Overall study results and limits: Within each of all four CD4+ subsets, Type 1 diabetes patients had TCRB CDR3s that were moderately but significantly shorter. The similarity of naive, central memory and Treg TCRB repertoires appeared greater among patients than among healthy donors.

The entirety of the isolated RNA underwent reverse transcription, so expressed TCRB transcripts were sequenced. The protocol was immunoSEQ multiplex PCR, while the TCRdb copy is restricted to in-frame clones and leaves out a portion. The sample lists under 550,000 clones, about an eighth occurring once. Concerning this clone itself: Its antigen is unknown.

Germline V gene data show CDR1 as SGHTA and CDR2 as FQGNSA. Trimming shortened V by 3 bases and J by 2 bases, and 8 bases separated the two germline ends. The CDR3 covers 13 residues. This rearrangement joins TRBV7-2 to TRBJ2-7; D gene ambiguous. Sequencing was carried out using naive CD4+ T cells from blood. The TCR comes from a woman under 30 in good health. Written as DNA, the CDR3 is TGTGCCAGCAGCTTTGAGAGCGCCTACGAGCAGTACTTC. It encodes CASSFESAYEQYF.